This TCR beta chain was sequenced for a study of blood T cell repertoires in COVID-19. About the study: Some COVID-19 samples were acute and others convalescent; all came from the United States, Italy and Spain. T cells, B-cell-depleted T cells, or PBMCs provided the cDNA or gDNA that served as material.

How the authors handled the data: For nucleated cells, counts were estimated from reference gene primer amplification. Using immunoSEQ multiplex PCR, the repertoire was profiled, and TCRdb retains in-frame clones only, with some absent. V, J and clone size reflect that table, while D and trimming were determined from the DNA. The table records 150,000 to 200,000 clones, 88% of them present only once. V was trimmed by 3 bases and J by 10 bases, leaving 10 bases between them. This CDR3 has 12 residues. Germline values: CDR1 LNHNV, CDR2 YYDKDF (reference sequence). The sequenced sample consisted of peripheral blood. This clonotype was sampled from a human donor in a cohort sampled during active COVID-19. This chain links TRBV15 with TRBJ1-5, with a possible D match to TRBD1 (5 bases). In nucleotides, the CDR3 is TGTGCCACCAGCAGGTTGGGGGGACCCCAGCATTTT. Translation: CATSRLGGPQHF. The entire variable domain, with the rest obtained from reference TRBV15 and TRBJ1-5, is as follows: DAMVIQNPRYQVTQFGKPVTLSCSQTLNHNVMYWYQQKSSQAPKLLFHYYDKDFNNEADTPDNFQSRRPNTSFCFLDIRSPGLGDTAMYLCATSRLGGPQHFGDGTRLSIL.